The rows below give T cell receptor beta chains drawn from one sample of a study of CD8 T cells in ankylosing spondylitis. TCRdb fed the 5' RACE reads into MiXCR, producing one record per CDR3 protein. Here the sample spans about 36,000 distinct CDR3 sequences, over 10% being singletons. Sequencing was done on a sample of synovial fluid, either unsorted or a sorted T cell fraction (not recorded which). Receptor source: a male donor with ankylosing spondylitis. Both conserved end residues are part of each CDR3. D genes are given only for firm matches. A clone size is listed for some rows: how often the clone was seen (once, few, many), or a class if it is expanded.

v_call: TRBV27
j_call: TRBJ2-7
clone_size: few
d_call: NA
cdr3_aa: CASSSIGGTYEQYF
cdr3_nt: TGTGCCAGCAGTTCCATTGGGGGGACTTACGAGCAGTACTTC

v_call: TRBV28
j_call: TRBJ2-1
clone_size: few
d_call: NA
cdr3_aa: CASSFSPGNEQFF
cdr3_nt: TGTGCCAGCAGTTTTTCCCCTGGCAATGAGCAGTTCTTC

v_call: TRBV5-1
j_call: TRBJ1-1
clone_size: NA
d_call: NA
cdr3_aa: CASSLRGHTEAFF
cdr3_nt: TGCGCCAGCAGCTTGAGGGGACACACTGAAGCTTTCTTT

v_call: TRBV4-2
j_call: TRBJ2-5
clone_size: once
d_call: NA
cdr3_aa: CASSRRTGGTQYF
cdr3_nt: TGTGCCAGCAGCCGGCGGACGGGGGGCACCCAGTACTTC

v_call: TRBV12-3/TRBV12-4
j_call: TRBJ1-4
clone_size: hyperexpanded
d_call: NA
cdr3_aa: CASSLYRGEKLFF
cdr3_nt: TGTGCCAGCAGTTTGTATCGGGGAGAAAAACTGTTTTTT

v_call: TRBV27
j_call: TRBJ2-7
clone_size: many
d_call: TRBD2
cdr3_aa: CASSLLRGKAYEQYF
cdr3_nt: TGTGCCAGCAGTTTACTGCGGGGGAAAGCCTACGAGCAGTACTTC

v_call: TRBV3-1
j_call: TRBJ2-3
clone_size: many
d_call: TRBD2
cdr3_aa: CAVQRGHQSTDTQYF
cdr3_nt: TGTGCCGTGCAGCGGGGTCACCAAAGCACAGATACGCAGTATTTT

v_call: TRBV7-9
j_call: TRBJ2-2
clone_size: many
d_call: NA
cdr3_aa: CASSPNGGELFF
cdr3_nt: TGTGCCAGCAGCCCTAATGGCGGGGAGCTGTTTTTT

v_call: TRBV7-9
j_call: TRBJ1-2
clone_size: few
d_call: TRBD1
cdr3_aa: CASTQGGYGYTF
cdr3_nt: TGTGCCAGCACACAGGGGGGTTATGGCTACACCTTC

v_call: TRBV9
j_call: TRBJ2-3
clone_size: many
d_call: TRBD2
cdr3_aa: CASSVSGGLDTQYF
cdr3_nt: TGTGCCAGCAGCGTCTCGGGGGGATTAGATACGCAGTATTTT

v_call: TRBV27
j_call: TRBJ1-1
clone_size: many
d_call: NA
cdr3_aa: CASSFVGVNTEAFF
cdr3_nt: TGTGCCAGCAGTTTTGTGGGGGTCAACACTGAAGCTTTCTTT

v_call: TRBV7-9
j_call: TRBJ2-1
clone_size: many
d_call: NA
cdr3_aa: CASSLGSYNEQFF
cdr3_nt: TGTGCCAGCAGCTTGGGATCCTACAATGAGCAGTTCTTC